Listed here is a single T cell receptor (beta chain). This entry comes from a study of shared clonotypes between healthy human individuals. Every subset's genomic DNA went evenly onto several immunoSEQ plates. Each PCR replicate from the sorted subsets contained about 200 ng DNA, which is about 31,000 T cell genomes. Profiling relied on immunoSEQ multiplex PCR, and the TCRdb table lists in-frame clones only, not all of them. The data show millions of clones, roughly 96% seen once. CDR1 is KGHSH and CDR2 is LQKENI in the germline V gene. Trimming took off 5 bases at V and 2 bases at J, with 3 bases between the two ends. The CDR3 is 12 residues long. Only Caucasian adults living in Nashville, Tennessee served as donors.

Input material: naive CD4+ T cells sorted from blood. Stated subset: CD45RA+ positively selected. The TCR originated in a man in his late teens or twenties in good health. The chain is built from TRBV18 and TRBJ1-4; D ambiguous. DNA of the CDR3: TGTGCCAGCTCAAAGACTAATGAAAAACTGTTTTTT. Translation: CASSKTNEKLFF.